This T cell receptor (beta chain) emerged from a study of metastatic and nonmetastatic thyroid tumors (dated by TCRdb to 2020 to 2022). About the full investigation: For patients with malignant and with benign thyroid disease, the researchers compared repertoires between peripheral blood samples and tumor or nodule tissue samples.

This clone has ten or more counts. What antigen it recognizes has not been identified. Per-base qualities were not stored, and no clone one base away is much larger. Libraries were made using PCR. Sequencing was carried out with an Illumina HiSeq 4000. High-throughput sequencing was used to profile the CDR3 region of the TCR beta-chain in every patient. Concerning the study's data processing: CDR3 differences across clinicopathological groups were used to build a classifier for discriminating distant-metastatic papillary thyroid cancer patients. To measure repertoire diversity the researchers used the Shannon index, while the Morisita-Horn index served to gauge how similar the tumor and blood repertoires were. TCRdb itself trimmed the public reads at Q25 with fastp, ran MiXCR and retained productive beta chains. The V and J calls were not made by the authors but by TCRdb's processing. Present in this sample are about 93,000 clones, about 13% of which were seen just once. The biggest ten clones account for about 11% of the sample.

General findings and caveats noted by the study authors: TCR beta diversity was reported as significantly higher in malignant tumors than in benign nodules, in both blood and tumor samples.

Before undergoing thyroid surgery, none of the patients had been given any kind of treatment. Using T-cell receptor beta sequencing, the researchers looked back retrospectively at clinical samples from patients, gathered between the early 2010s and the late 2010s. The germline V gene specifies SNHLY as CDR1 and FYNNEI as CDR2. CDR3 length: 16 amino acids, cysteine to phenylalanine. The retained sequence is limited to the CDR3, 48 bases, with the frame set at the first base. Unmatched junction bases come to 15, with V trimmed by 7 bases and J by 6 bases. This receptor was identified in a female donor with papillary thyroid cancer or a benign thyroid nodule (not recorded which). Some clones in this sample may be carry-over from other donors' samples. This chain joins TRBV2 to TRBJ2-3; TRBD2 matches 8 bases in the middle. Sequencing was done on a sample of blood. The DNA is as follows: TGTGCCAGCAAGTCCTTTACTGCGGGACTAGACGATACGCAGTATTTT. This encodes CASKSFTAGLDDTQYF.